The present T cell receptor beta chain was sequenced within a study of blood T cell repertoires in COVID-19. Study context: Whether acute or convalescent, the COVID-19 samples came from the United States, Italy and Spain. The cDNA or gDNA used as material had been derived from T cells, B-cell-depleted T cells, or PBMCs.

V was clipped by 3 bases and J by 0 bases; unmatched bases: 8. This CDR3 is built from 16 residues. CDR1 and CDR2 from the germline V gene are MNHEY and SMNVEV (reference sequence). Clones were sequenced by immunoSEQ multiplex PCR, and TCRdb holds only the in-frame ones, with some missing. The sample has about 150,000 clones; around 88% are singletons. The source is a woman in her 70s who had recovered from COVID-19. This chain uses TRBV27 with TRBJ2-7, with TRBD1 matching over 7 bases. Sequencing used peripheral blood. The CDR3 nucleotides are TGTGCCAGCAGTTTCCAGCCGACAGGGACCTCCTACGAGCAGTACTTC. This gives the protein CASSFQPTGTSYEQYF.